The 16 T cell receptor beta chains presented below share a single source sample, sequenced in a study of blood T cell repertoires in COVID-19. Clones were read by immunoSEQ multiplex PCR, and TCRdb kept only the in-frame ones, dropping some. The sample yields about 200,000 clones, 86% seen once. Sequenced: PBMCs or T cells enriched from blood (not recorded which). The source is a man in his forties with acute COVID-19.

J is TRBJ2-1 and V is TRBV28; perhaps TRBD2 as D (5 bases). Germline values: CDR1 MDHEN, CDR2 SYDVKM. Trimming removed 6 bases at V and 5 bases at J, with 17 bases between. CDR3 length: 15 amino acids. The CDR3 is CASSALGDADNEQFF. The CDR3 DNA follows: TGTGCCAGCAGCGCTCTGGGAGACGCGGACAATGAGCAGTTCTTC.

The chain uses TRBV9 and TRBJ2-3; no reliable D call. Looked up from germline, CDR1 is SGDLS and CDR2 is YYNGEE. The length of the CDR3 is 15 residues. The ends were cut back, 0 bases at V and 0 bases at J, with 8 bases in the middle. CDR3 sequence (DNA): TGTGCCAGCAGCGTAGACCTTACTAGCACAGATACGCAGTATTTT. This encodes CASSVDLTSTDTQYF.

J is TRBJ2-1 and V is TRBV25-1; a possible D gene is TRBD2 (6 bases). The CDR3 is 14 residues long. Germline V CDR1 and CDR2: MGHDK, SYGVNS. The germline V and J ends were trimmed by 4 bases and 5 bases, with 12 bases remaining between them. CDR3 protein: CASSVRRTNNEQFF. The CDR3 DNA sequence: TGTGCCAGCAGTGTCCGGAGGACTAACAATGAGCAGTTCTTC.

CDR3 in DNA: TGTGCCACCAGCATAGCGGGGACATACACTGAAGCTTTCTTT. Residues: CATSIAGTYTEAFF. The chain links TRBV15 to TRBJ1-1, with D tentatively TRBD1 (6 bases). V lost 4 bases and J 3 bases, leaving 12 bases between the germline ends. This CDR3 has 14 residues. Germline-derived CDR1 and CDR2 are LNHNV and YYDKDF (reference sequence).

The rearrangement uses TRBV18 and TRBJ1-6; 8 bases are shared with TRBD1. This CDR3 comprises 15 residues. J was trimmed by 5 bases and V by 1 base; bases with no gene match: 1. Germline V gene sequence: CDR1 KGHSH, CDR2 LQKENI. The chain's CDR3 is CASSPQGQDNSPLHF. The CDR3 nucleotides read TGTGCCAGCTCACCACAGGGACAGGATAATTCACCCCTCCACTTT.

With respect to this clone: The germline gene is not matched at one end of the junction; a read error may be the cause. The genes are TRBV3-1 (or the pseudogene TRBV3-2) and TRBJ2-7; possibly TRBD2 for D (5 bases). The CDR3 extends over 13 amino acids. The germline gives CDR1 LGHDT, CDR2 YNNKEL (reference sequence). CDR3: CASSQDSSGRPLF. The CDR3 DNA sequence: TGTGCCAGCAGCCAAGATTCGAGCGGCCGACCACTCTTC.

V usage is TRBV6-5 and J usage is TRBJ2-3; D gene ambiguous. CDR3 size: 12 residues. CDR1 is MNHEY and CDR2 is SVGAGI in the germline V gene. CDR3 DNA sequence: TGTGCGGGCAGGCGAGACACAGATACGCAGTATTTT. This codes for CAGRRDTDTQYF.

This chain uses TRBV28 with TRBJ2-3; D may be TRBD2 (5 bases). V gave up 3 bases and J gave up 5 bases, with 9 bases separating them. CDR1 is MDHEN, CDR2 SYDVKM, per germline. The CDR3 extends over 13 amino acids. The CDR3 spells CASSFLRGDTQYF. The CDR3 DNA reads TGTGCCAGCAGTTTTCTCCGGGGAGATACGCAGTATTTT.

The J gene is TRBJ2-1, the V gene TRBV7-9, with 12 bases matching TRBD2. Unmatched junction bases numbered 8, after V lost 2 bases and J lost 12 bases. The germline gives CDR1 SEHNR, CDR2 FQNEAQ (reference sequence). The CDR3 has 15 amino acids. In DNA, the CDR3 is TGTGCCAGCAGCTTATTTCTAGCGGGAGGGCCATGGCAGTTCTTC. It yields the protein CASSLFLAGGPWQFF.

V is TRBV9 and J is TRBJ1-2; a weak D match, TRBD1 (6 bases). The CDR3 is 15 amino acids. Germline lookup yields CDR1 SGDLS and CDR2 YYNGEE. Trimming shortened V by 0 bases and J by 2 bases, and 11 bases separated the two germline ends. This CDR3 is CASSVEGQSNYGYTF. As DNA, the CDR3 is TGTGCCAGCAGCGTAGAGGGACAATCAAACTATGGCTACACCTTC.

The V gene is TRBV4-1, the J gene TRBJ2-5; D remains ambiguous. The CDR3 runs to 13 residues. The V gene's germline CDR1 is MGHRA and CDR2 YSYEKL. Trimming cost V 4 bases and J 5 bases, with 11 bases left between them. The CDR3 spells CASSRILGETQYF. DNA for the CDR3: TGCGCCAGCAGCCGGATCCTCGGGGAGACCCAGTACTTC.

The chain links TRBV7-2 to TRBJ1-1; D is unclear. Looked up from germline, CDR1 is SGHTA and CDR2 is FQGNSA. Trimming left V 6 bases short and J 0 bases short, with 17 bases between. The CDR3 covers 16 residues. CDR3 in amino acids: CASRITSGGLNTEAFF. The CDR3 nucleotides are TGTGCCAGCAGAATAACTAGTGGCGGATTGAACACTGAAGCTTTCTTT. Drawing the rest from reference TRBV7-2 and TRBJ1-1, the complete variable domain is GAGVSQSPSNKVTEKGKDVELRCDPISGHTALYWYRQSLGQGLEFLIYFQGNSAPDKSGLPSDRFSAERTGGSVSTLTIQRTQQEDSAVYLCASRITSGGLNTEAFFGQGTRLTVV.

V usage is TRBV11-2 and J usage is TRBJ2-7; D possibly corresponds to TRBD2 (5 bases). Looked up from germline, CDR1 is SGHAT and CDR2 is FQNNGV. The CDR3 consists of 16 residues. Trimming shortened V by 7 bases and J by 0 bases, and 19 bases separated the two germline ends. This chain's CDR3 is CASMDLGKGNSYEQYF. The CDR3, as DNA: TGTGCCAGCATGGACTTAGGGAAGGGTAACTCCTACGAGCAGTACTTC. The full variable domain, rest sourced from reference TRBV11-2 and TRBJ2-7, is EAGVAQSPRYKIIEKRQSVAFWCNPISGHATLYWYQQILGQGPKLLIQFQNNGVVDDSQLPKDRFSAERLKGVDSTLKIQPAKLEDSAVYLCASMDLGKGNSYEQYFGPGTRLTVT.

The rearrangement links TRBV9 to TRBJ1-2, with D unclear. The CDR3 spans 14 residues. V was cut by 2 bases and J by 0 bases, with 8 bases left in between. Germline lookup yields CDR1 SGDLS and CDR2 YYNGEE. CDR3 nucleotides: TGTGCCAGCAGCGTCACGACTGCTAACTATGGCTACACCTTC. It codes for CASSVTTANYGYTF.

V usage is TRBV3-1 (or the pseudogene TRBV3-2) and J usage is TRBJ1-2; 9 positions match TRBD1. Per the germline V gene, CDR1 is LGHDT and CDR2 is YNNKEL (reference sequence). V shed 4 bases and J 3 bases; nucleotides not matched to a gene: 0. The CDR3 has 13 amino acids. The CDR3 coding sequence is TGTGCCAGCAGCCGGACAGGGGACTATGGCTACACCTTC. As protein: CASSRTGDYGYTF.

V is TRBV28 and J is TRBJ2-1; 8 nucleotides match TRBD2. This CDR3 spans 13 amino acids. V gave up 10 bases and J gave up 6 bases; unmatched junction bases: 8. Germline CDR1 reads MDHEN; CDR2 reads SYDVKM. DNA of the CDR3: TGTGCCACTCGGGAGGGCCGATCCAATGAGCAGTTCTTC. Translation gives CATREGRSNEQFF.